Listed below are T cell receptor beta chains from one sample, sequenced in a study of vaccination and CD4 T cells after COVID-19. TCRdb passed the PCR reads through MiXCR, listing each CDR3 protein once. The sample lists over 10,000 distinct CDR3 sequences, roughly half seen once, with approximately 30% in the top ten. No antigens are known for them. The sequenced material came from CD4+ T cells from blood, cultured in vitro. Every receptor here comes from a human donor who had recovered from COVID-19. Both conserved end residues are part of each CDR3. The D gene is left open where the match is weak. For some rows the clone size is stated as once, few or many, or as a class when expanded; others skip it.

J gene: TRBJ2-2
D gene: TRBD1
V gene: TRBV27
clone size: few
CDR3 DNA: TGTGCCAGCAGGATACAGGGGGCTGTTGACACCGGGGAGCTGTTTTTT
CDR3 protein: CASRIQGAVDTGELFF

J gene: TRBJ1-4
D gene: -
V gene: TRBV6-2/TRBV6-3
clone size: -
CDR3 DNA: TGTGCCAGCAAAGAAGACACGGCCTATGAAAAACTGTTTTTT
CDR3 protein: CASKEDTAYEKLFF

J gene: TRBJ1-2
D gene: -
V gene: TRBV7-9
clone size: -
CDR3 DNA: TGTGCCAGCAGCCCAGCCGGTTTTCGACGGGGGGACTCCGGCTACACCTTC
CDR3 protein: CASSPAGFRRGDSGYTF

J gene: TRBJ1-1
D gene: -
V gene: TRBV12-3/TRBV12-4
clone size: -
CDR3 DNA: TGTGCCAGCAGTTTGGGTCAGGCAATGAACACTGAAGCTTTCTTT
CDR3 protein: CASSLGQAMNTEAFF

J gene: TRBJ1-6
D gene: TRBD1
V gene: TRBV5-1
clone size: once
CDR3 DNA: TGCGCCAGCAGCCCGGACAGGGGAAATTCACCCCTCCACTTT
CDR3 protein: CASSPDRGNSPLHF

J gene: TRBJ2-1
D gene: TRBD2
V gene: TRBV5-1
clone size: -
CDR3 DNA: TGCGCCAGCAGCCGTCTAGCGGGGGGTGGGGAGGAGCAGTTCTTC
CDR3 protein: CASSRLAGGGEEQFF

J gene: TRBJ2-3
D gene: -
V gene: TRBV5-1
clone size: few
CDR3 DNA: TGCGCCAGCAGCTTGGGACAGGGACTCTATACAGATACGCAGTATTTT
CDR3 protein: CASSLGQGLYTDTQYF

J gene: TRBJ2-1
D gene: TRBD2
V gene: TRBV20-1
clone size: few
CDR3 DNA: TGCAGTGCTAGGCCCCCTAGCGGGCGATCCTACAATGAGCAGTTCTTC
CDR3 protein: CSARPPSGRSYNEQFF

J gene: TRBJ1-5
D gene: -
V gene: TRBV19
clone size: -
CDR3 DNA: TGTGCCAGTACCTCAGGGGCCGGGGGCAATCAGCCCCAGCATTTT
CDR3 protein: CASTSGAGGNQPQHF

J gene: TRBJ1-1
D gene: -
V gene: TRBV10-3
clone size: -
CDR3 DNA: TGTGCCATCAGTGATTGGGGGGGCACTGAAGCTTTCTTT
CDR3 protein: CAISDWGGTEAFF

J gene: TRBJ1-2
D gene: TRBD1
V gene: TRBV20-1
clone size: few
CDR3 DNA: TGCAGTGCTAGAGGATCAGGGGGCTACTATGGCTACACCTTC
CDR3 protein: CSARGSGGYYGYTF

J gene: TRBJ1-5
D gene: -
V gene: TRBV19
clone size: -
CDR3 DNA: TGTGCCAGTAGTATAATTGATTTTTGGGGGAAGAGCAATCAGCCCCAGCATTTT
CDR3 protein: CASSIIDFWGKSNQPQHF

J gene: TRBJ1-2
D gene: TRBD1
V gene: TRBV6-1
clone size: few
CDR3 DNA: TGTGCCAGCAGGACAGGGTCGGGCTATGGCTACACCTTC
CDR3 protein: CASRTGSGYGYTF

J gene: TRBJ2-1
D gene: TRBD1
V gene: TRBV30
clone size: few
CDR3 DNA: TGTGCCTGGAGTATGGGACAGGAGGCTTACAATGAGCAGTTCTTC
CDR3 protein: CAWSMGQEAYNEQFF

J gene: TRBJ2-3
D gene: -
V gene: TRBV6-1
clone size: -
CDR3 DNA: TGTGCCAGCAGTGACAGGGCCCAAAGCACAGATACGCAGTATTTT
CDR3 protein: CASSDRAQSTDTQYF

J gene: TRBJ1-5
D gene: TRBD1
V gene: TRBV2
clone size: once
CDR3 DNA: TGTGCCAGCAGTCAGGACAGGGGGAATCAGCCCCAGCATTTT
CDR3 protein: CASSQDRGNQPQHF

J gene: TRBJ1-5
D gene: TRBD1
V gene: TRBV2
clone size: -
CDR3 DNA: TGTGCCAGCAGAAATCAGGGGGCTGTGGGGAGTCAGCCCCAGCATTTT
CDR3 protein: CASRNQGAVGSQPQHF

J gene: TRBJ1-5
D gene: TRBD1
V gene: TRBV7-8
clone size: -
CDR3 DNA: TGTGCCAGCAGCTTAGCTGCAGGGGGCGCCGGACAGCCCCAGCATTTT
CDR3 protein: CASSLAAGGAGQPQHF

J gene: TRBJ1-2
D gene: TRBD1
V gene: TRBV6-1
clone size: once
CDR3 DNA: TGTGCCAGCAGGACAGGGCCTAACTATGGCTACACCTTC
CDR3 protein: CASRTGPNYGYTF

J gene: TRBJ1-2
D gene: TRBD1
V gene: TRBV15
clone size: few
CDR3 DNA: TGTGCCACCAGCAGAGATTCGGAGGGGGCAGTCTATGGCTACACCTTC
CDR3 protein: CATSRDSEGAVYGYTF

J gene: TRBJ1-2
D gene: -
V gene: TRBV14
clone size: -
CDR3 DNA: TGTGCCAGCAGGTCCGGGGCAGGAGACTTATATGGCTACACCTTC
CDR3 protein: CASRSGAGDLYGYTF

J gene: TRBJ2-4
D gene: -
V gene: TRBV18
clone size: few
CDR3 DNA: TGTGCCAGCTCACCTCTCTTAGAGGTAGCCAAAAACATTCAGTACTTC
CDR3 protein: CASSPLLEVAKNIQYF

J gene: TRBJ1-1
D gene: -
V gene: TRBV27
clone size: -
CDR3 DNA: TGTGCCAGCAGTTCCCACCCCGGTCTCGGTGGGACTGAAGCTTTCTTT
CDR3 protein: CASSSHPGLGGTEAFF

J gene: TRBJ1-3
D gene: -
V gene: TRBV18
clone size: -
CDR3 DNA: TGTGCCAGCTCACAAGACCCCTATGGAAACACCATATATTTT
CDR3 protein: CASSQDPYGNTIYF

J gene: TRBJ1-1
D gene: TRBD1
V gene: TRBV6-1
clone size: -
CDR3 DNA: TGTGCCAGCAGGCTGGGACAGGGTGGAGGCACTGAAGCTTTCTTT
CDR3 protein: CASRLGQGGGTEAFF

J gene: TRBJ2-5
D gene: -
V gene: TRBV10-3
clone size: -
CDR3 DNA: TGTGCCATCAGTGCGGGGGTGGGGTCTCTTAAGGAGACCCAGTACTTC
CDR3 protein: CAISAGVGSLKETQYF

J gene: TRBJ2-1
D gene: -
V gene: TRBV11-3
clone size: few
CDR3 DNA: TGTGCCAGCAGCTTAGCTTTCAGGAGCTCCTACAATGAGCAGTTCTTC
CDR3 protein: CASSLAFRSSYNEQFF

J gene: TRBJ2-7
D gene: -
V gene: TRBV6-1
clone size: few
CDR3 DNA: TGTGCCAGCAATCGTGGGAGGGGGACGAACGAGCAGTACTTC
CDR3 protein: CASNRGRGTNEQYF

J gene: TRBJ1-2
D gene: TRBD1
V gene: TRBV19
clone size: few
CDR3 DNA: TGTGCCACGCGGGAGGAGGGAGGCAGGGGGTTCTATGGCTACACCTTC
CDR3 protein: CATREEGGRGFYGYTF

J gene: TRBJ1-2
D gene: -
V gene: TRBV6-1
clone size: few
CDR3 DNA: TGTGCCAGCAGTGAAGGTCCGGGGCTTAACTATGGCTACACCTTC
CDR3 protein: CASSEGPGLNYGYTF

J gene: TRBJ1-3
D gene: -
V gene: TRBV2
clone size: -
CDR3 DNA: TGTGCCAGCAGAGAACTCCACTCTGGAAACACCATATATTTT
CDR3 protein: CASRELHSGNTIYF

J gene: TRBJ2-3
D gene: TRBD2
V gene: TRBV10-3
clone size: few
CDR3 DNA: TGTGCCATCAGTGAGTCCGATCGACTAGCGGGGGGGACAGATACGCAGTATTTT
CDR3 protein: CAISESDRLAGGTDTQYF

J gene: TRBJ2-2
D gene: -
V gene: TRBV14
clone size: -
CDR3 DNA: TGTGCCAGCAGCCAAAGAAGCCTGGCGGGTGGGACCGGGGAGCTGTTTTTT
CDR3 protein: CASSQRSLAGGTGELFF

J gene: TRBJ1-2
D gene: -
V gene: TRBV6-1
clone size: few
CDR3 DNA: TGTGCCAGCAGTGAACGGGATAACTATGGCTACACCTTC
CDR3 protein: CASSERDNYGYTF

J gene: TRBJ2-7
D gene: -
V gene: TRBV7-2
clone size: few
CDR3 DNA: TGTGCCAGCAGCCCACCCCCAGGGATCTACGAGCAGTACTTC
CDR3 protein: CASSPPPGIYEQYF

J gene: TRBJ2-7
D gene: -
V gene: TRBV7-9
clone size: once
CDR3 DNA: TGTGCCAGCAGCTTAACGGGGAGCTCCTACGAGCAGTACTTC
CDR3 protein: CASSLTGSSYEQYF

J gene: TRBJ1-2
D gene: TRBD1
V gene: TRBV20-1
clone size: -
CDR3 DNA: TGCAGTGCCATCGGGACAGGGCAGAACTATGGCTACACCTTC
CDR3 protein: CSAIGTGQNYGYTF

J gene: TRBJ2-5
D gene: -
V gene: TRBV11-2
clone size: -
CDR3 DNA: TGTGCCAGCAGCTTAGGAAGTAAGGAAGAGACCCAGTACTTC
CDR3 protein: CASSLGSKEETQYF

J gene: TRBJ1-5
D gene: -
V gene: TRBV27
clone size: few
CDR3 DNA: TGTGCCAGCAGTTTTTTCCCTAATCAGCCCCAGCATTTT
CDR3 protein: CASSFFPNQPQHF

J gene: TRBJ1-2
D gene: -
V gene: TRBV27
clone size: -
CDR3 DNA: TGTGCCAGCTCCCCCGGGAGCTATGGCTACACCTTC
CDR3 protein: CASSPGSYGYTF

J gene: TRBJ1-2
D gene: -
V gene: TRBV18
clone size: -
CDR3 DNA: TGTGCCAGCTCACCACCGTCTAGGAGCTATGGCTACACCTTC
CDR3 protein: CASSPPSRSYGYTF

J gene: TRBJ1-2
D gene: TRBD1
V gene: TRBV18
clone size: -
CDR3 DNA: TGTGCCAGCTCATCTGGCACAGGGGTAGCTGGCTACACCTTC
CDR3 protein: CASSSGTGVAGYTF

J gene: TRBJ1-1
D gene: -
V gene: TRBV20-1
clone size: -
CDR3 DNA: TGCAGTGCTTCGGCAGGGGTAAACACTGAAGCTTTCTTT
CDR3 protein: CSASAGVNTEAFF

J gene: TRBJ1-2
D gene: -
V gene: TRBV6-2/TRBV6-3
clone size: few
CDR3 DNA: TGTGCCAGCAGTTACTGGGGTGCAGGTGGCTACACCTTC
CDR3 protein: CASSYWGAGGYTF

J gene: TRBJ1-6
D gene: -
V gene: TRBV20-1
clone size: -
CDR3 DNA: TGCAGTGCTAGAGATCAAGTTTCACCCCTCCACTTT
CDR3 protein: CSARDQVSPLHF

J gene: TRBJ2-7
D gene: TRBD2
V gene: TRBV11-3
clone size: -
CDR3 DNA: TGTGCCAGCAGCTCGTCGGGACTAGGAGTCTACGAGCAGTACTTC
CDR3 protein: CASSSSGLGVYEQYF

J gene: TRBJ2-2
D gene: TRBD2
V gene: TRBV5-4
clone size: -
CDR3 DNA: TGTGCCAGCAGCTTACTAGCGGCGATGAACACCGGGGAGCTGTTTTTT
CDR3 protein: CASSLLAAMNTGELFF

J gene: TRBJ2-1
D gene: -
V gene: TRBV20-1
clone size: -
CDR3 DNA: TGCAGTGCTAGAGACGGCGGGGCCTACAATGAGCAGTTCTTC
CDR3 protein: CSARDGGAYNEQFF

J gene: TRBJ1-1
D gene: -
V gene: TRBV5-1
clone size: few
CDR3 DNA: TGCGCCAGCAGCTCCGCTCAGGGGAATGAAGCTTTCTTT
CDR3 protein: CASSSAQGNEAFF

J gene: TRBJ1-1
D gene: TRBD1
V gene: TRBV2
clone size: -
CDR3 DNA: TGTGCCAGCTTACTTTCGCGGGACAGGGACACTGAAGCTTTCTTT
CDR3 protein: CASLLSRDRDTEAFF

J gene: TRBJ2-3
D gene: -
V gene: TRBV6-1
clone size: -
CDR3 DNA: TGTGCCAGCAGCTCCGGGACTGCTTTGGGCACAGATACGCAGTATTTT
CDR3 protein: CASSSGTALGTDTQYF